These 31 T cell receptor beta chains share one sample of origin, sequenced in a study of blood T cells in healthy people across ages (dated by TCRdb to the mid-2010s). Library construction relied on 5' RACE. These reads were obtained on an Illumina HiSeq 2500. A second PCR of about 7 to 12 cycles was performed with a sample-barcoded 5' primer and a J-beta primer mix. TCRdb's own reprocessing of the public reads used fastp at Q25 and MiXCR and kept productive beta chains. Each entry is one CDR3 protein sequence, shown with its most common DNA and genes. Present in this sample are 870,000 or so distinct CDR3 sequences, more than 25% of which were seen just once. Roughly 17% of the sample is held by the ten biggest clonotypes. Sequenced material: blood. The receptors originated from a woman older than 75 in good health.

This clonotype was detected only a few times. The J gene is TRBJ1-6, the V gene TRBV6-4; D unresolved. CDR1 and CDR2 (germline): MRHNA, SNTAGT. The V and J ends lost 0 bases and 14 bases respectively, with 8 bases between them. The CDR3 totals 12 residues. The CDR3 DNA is TGTGCCAGCAGTGACTCTACGAGATCCCTCCACTTT. Protein product: CASSDSTRSLHF.

This clonotype showed up just a few times. A read error may explain this, as a much larger clone is one base away. The chain is built from TRBV7-2 and TRBJ2-1; D is ambiguous. The germline gives CDR1 SGHTA, CDR2 FQGNSA. This CDR3 comprises 14 residues. DNA of the CDR3: TGTGCCAGCAGCTACGGACCAGTGGCGAATGAGCGGTTCTTC. Residues: CASSYGPVANERFF.

Remarks on this clonotype: With a much larger clone just one base away, this may be a read error. The CDR3: CGARGTNEKLFF. CDR3 DNA sequence: TGCGGTGCTAGAGGTACCAATGAAAAACTGTTTTTT. The gene calls are TRBV20-1 and TRBJ1-4, with D hard to call. From germline, CDR1 is DFQATT and CDR2 SNEGSKA (reference sequence). The CDR3 has 12 residues.

This clonotype was found many times. The rearrangement links TRBV5-1 to TRBJ2-1; TRBD1 aligns across 8 bases. This CDR3 has 16 residues. Germline-derived CDR1 and CDR2 are SGHRS and YFSETQ. The J segment lost 0 bases and the V segment lost 4 bases, leaving 6 bases of the junction unmatched. CDR3 protein: CASSRTGIGSYNEQFF. The CDR3 DNA sequence: TGCGCCAGCAGCAGGACAGGGATAGGCTCCTACAATGAGCAGTTCTTC.

The table lists this clonotype with a few counts. The genes are TRBV12-3 or TRBV12-4 and TRBJ2-4; D gene unclear. TRBJ2-7 matches the DNA end more closely, so the J call is doubtful. The CDR3 loop spans 12 amino acids. The chain's CDR3 is CASRGFLYEQYF. The CDR3 DNA reads TGTGCCAGCAGGGGCTTTCTCTACGAGCAGTACTTC.

This clonotype was recorded many times. This chain uses TRBV12-3 or TRBV12-4 with TRBJ1-1; D ambiguous. V lost 3 bases, J lost 2 bases, and 7 bases lay in between. This CDR3 is 13 amino acids long. CDR3 sequence (DNA): TGTGCCAGCAGTTTTGCAGGTAACACTGAAGCTTTCTTT. This translates into CASSFAGNTEAFF.

This clonotype was seen ten or more times. The V and J genes are TRBV7-2 and TRBJ2-5; D gene uncertain. The CDR3 runs to 14 residues. Trimming shortened V by 0 bases and J by 4 bases, and 9 bases separated the two germline ends. CDR1 and CDR2 from the germline V gene are SGHTA and FQGNSA. Here the CDR3 reads CASSLAGFAETQYF. The DNA for the CDR3 is TGTGCCAGCAGCTTAGCGGGGTTTGCAGAGACCCAGTACTTC.

The genes are TRBV3-1 and TRBJ1-1, with D unclear. Germline CDR1 reads LGHDT; CDR2 reads YNNKEL (reference sequence). The CDR3 spans 15 residues. V was shortened by 4 bases and J by 0 bases, with 12 bases between the two germline ends. The CDR3 region has the DNA TGTGCCAGCAGCCTCGGGATCACCTTGAACACTGAAGCTTTCTTT. It specifies CASSLGITLNTEAFF.

This clonotype appeared many times. The chain uses TRBV30 and TRBJ1-5; D is ambiguous. Per germline, CDR1 GTSNPN and CDR2 SVGIG (reference sequence). The CDR3 is made up of 13 amino acids. Trimming took 2 bases from V and 6 from J, leaving 11 bases between them. The CDR3 DNA follows: TGTGCCTGGAGTTACGGGATAAGTCAGCCCCAGCATTTT. It translates to CAWSYGISQPQHF. Full variable domain (remainder filled in from reference TRBV30 and TRBJ1-5): SQTIHQWPATLVQPVGSPLSLECTVEGTSNPNLYWYRQAAGRGLQLLFYSVGIGQISSEVPQNLSASRPQDRQFILSSKKLLLSDSGFYLCAWSYGISQPQHFGDGTRLSIL.

CDR3 amino acids: CASSPEGAGDYGYTF. CDR3 in DNA: TGCGCCAGCAGCCCAGAGGGGGCGGGCGACTATGGCTACACCTTC. The genes are TRBV4-1 and TRBJ1-2, with 7 bases fitting TRBD1. The V gene end was trimmed by 4 bases and the J gene end by 3 bases; junction bases not matched to a gene: 8. CDR1 is MGHRA, CDR2 YSYEKL, per germline. The CDR3 has 15 residues.

J is TRBJ1-5 and V is TRBV28; D not resolved. This CDR3 has 17 amino acids. Per the germline V gene, CDR1 is MDHEN and CDR2 is SYDVKM. Trimming shortened V by 8 bases and J by 0 bases, and 20 bases separated the two germline ends. CDR3 nucleotide sequence: TGTGCCAGCTTGCCCCCCGGTGGCCAATATAGCAATCAGCCCCAGCATTTT. Its translation is CASLPPGGQYSNQPQHF.

The chain couples TRBV10-3 to TRBJ1-6; no clear D. Germline values: CDR1 ENHRY, CDR2 SYGVKD. With 6 bases removed from V and 9 bases from J, the gap between germline ends came to 18 bases. The CDR3 is made up of 15 amino acids. The CDR3 reads CAISEGAEGSSPLHF. DNA of the CDR3: TGTGCCATCAGCGAGGGTGCAGAGGGCAGTTCACCCCTCCACTTT.

In its sample, this clonotype was seen many times. The chain couples TRBV21-1 to TRBJ2-1; the D segment call TRBD1 is taken from the table without a DNA check. TRBV21-1 is described as a pseudogene. The CDR3 runs to 13 residues. The CDR3 sequence: CANHTGTGFEQFF. The CDR3 coding sequence is TGTGCCAACCATACCGGGACAGGGTTTGAGCAGTTCTTC.

The V and J genes are TRBV29-1 and TRBJ2-1; 7 bases line up with TRBD1. V was clipped by 5 bases and J by 9 bases; unmatched bases: 10. CDR1 is SQVTM and CDR2 is ANQGSEA in the germline V gene. There are 13 residues in the CDR3. The CDR3 nucleotides read TGCAGCGTTCAAAGGGACAGTGCTCTTGAGCAGTTCTTC. Amino acid sequence: CSVQRDSALEQFF.

This clonotype was seen many times. The rearrangement links TRBV6-2 or TRBV6-3 to TRBJ2-1; TRBD2 aligns across 13 bases. Germline loops: CDR1 MNHEY, CDR2 SVGEGT. The J segment lost 6 bases and the V segment lost 4 bases, leaving 3 bases of the junction unmatched. The CDR3 has 15 amino acids. The CDR3 bases are TGTGCCAGCAGTTCTCGGACTAGCGGGGGCAATGAGCAGTTCTTC. Amino acid sequence: CASSSRTSGGNEQFF.

As regards this clonotype: A much more abundant neighbour one base away suggests this may be a read error. The CDR3 protein is CASSLLYSYNEQYF. In DNA form, the CDR3 reads TGTGCCAGCAGTTTACTGTACTCCTACAATGAGCAGTACTTC. The chain is built from TRBV27 and TRBJ2-5; D not certain. The CDR3 extends over 14 amino acids. V lost 2 bases and J lost 11, with 18 bases in between. Looked up from germline, CDR1 is MNHEY and CDR2 is SMNVEV (reference sequence).

The rearrangement links TRBV30 to TRBJ2-1, with D uncertain. This CDR3 spans 14 amino acids. V was cut by 3 bases and J by 6 bases, with 15 bases left in between. Germline V CDR1 and CDR2: GTSNPN, SVGIG (reference sequence). The chain's CDR3 is CAWSKVTRTNEQFF. Here the CDR3 DNA reads TGTGCCTGGAGCAAAGTCACACGGACCAATGAGCAGTTCTTC.

Turning to this clonotype: A much larger clone sits a single nucleotide away, making a read error possible. The chain employs TRBV5-1 and TRBJ2-1; 9 bases align to TRBD2. The germline V gene has CDR1 SGHRS and CDR2 YFSETQ. This CDR3 comprises 15 residues. CDR3 sequence reads: CASSLDAGGRDERFF. The CDR3 bases are TGCGCCAGCAGCCTCGACGCGGGGGGGAGGGATGAGCGGTTCTTC.

This clonotype has a count of ten or more. V and J are TRBV5-6 and TRBJ2-1; the D is unclear. The V end was cut by 2 bases, the J end by 1 base, with 10 bases between. This CDR3 contains 15 residues. Looked up from germline, CDR1 is SGHDT and CDR2 is YYEEEE. The CDR3 is CASSFDRVSYNEQFF. CDR3 nucleotide sequence: TGTGCCAGCAGCTTCGACCGGGTGTCCTACAATGAGCAGTTCTTC.

Ten or more counts support this clonotype. This rearrangement joins TRBV7-9 to TRBJ2-3, with 15 bases that match TRBD2. Germline CDR1 reads SEHNR; CDR2 reads FQNEAQ (reference sequence). The CDR3 has 19 amino acids. The ends lost 5 bases at V and 2 bases at J; junction bases unmatched: 11. For the CDR3, the DNA is TGTGCCAGCAGCATCGGACTAGCGGGGGGGTTACTTCTCACAGATACGCAGTATTTT. Its protein is CASSIGLAGGLLLTDTQYF.

The chain employs TRBV10-3 and TRBJ2-1, with 9 bases aligning to TRBD2. V was clipped by 4 bases and J by 1 base; unmatched bases: 5. The CDR3 contains 16 residues. Germline CDR1 ENHRY, CDR2 SYGVKD. The CDR3 is CAISGLAGASYNEQFF. In nucleotides, the CDR3 is TGTGCCATCAGTGGATTAGCGGGAGCGTCCTACAATGAGCAGTTCTTC.

This clonotype was seen ten or more times. The chain joins TRBV28 to TRBJ2-7; perhaps TRBD1 as D (6 bases). V was cut by 6 bases and J by 3 bases, with 12 bases left in between. The length of the CDR3 is 13 residues. Germline V gene lookup returns CDR1 MDHEN and CDR2 SYDVKM. CDR3 protein: CASSPRDNYEQYF. Written as DNA, the CDR3 is TGTGCCAGCAGCCCTCGGGACAACTACGAGCAGTACTTC. The full variable domain, completed using reference TRBV28 and TRBJ2-7, is DVKVTQSSRYLVKRTGEKVFLECVQDMDHENMFWYRQDPGLGLRLIYFSYDVKMKEKGDIPEGYSVSREKKERFSLILESASTNQTSMYLCASSPRDNYEQYFGPGTRLTVT.

This clonotype was counted at least ten times. The rearrangement links TRBV10-3 to TRBJ2-7; 8 nucleotides align to TRBD1. V lost 6 bases and J lost 6; bases outside the gene matches: 7. The germline gives CDR1 ENHRY, CDR2 SYGVKD. The CDR3 covers 13 residues. This CDR3 reads CAIRGVTGGEQYF. The CDR3 nucleotides read TGTGCCATCAGGGGCGTAACAGGGGGCGAGCAGTACTTC.

A remark on this clonotype: The junction departs from the called germline gene at one end, perhaps through a read error. This chain joins TRBV10-2 and TRBJ1-5; perhaps TRBD1 as D (6 bases). This CDR3 is built from 15 residues. The germline V gene has CDR1 WSHSY and CDR2 SAAADI. The CDR3 coding sequence is TGCGCCAGCAGTGAGTCAGGGACACCTAGTTCAGCCCCAGCATTT. Translation gives CASSESGTPSSAPAF.

This clonotype was seen ten or more times. The chain carries TRBV7-2 and TRBJ2-1; TRBD2 matches 11 bases. The J segment lost 10 bases and the V segment lost 1 base, leaving 15 bases of the junction unmatched. The germline V gene has CDR1 SGHTA and CDR2 FQGNSA. CDR3 length: 18 residues. CDR3 in DNA: TGTGCCAGCAGCTTAGTGGGATTAGCGGGGGGGCCGCTAGGCGAGCAGTTCTTC. It encodes CASSLVGLAGGPLGEQFF.

This clonotype was detected many times. V gene TRBV9 combines with J gene TRBJ2-7; 8 nucleotides match TRBD2. V lost 0 bases, J lost 3 bases, and 2 bases stayed unmatched. Germline V gene data show CDR1 as SGDLS and CDR2 as YYNGEE. The CDR3 is 14 residues long. Here the CDR3 reads CASSVAGGVYEQYF. The CDR3, as DNA: TGTGCCAGCAGCGTAGCGGGGGGGGTCTACGAGCAGTACTTC.

This clonotype was counted ten times or more. This chain joins TRBV7-2 and TRBJ2-5; 7 positions match TRBD2. The CDR3 covers 14 residues. V dropped 1 base and J dropped 5; count of bases not matched to a gene: 4. CDR1 and CDR2 from the germline V gene are SGHTA and FQGNSA. The CDR3 is CASSLGGGVETQYF. In DNA, the CDR3 is TGTGCCAGCAGCTTAGGGGGGGGTGTGGAGACCCAGTACTTC. Full variable domain (missing parts from reference TRBV7-2 and TRBJ2-5): GAGVSQSPSNKVTEKGKDVELRCDPISGHTALYWYRQSLGQGLEFLIYFQGNSAPDKSGLPSDRFSAERTGGSVSTLTIQRTQQEDSAVYLCASSLGGGVETQYFGPGTRLLVL.

A remark on this clonotype: A read error may be the cause here, since a much bigger clone is one base away. V is TRBV6-2 or TRBV6-3 and J is TRBJ2-5, with TRBD1 as a possible D gene (5 bases). The CDR3 has 12 residues. The germline V gene encodes CDR1 MNHEY and CDR2 SVGEGT. Between the trimmed V and J ends, which lost 6 bases and 11 bases, there was a span of 16 bases. The CDR3 is CASSEGVIEQYF. CDR3 in DNA: TGTGCCAGCAGCGAAGGGGTTATTGAGCAGTACTTC.

The chain carries TRBV7-2 and TRBJ2-3; TRBD2 matches at 11 bases. V shed 5 bases and J 5 bases; nucleotides not matched to a gene: 9. The CDR3 length is 16 residues. Germline V lookup: CDR1 SGHTA, CDR2 FQGNSA. CDR3 loop: CASSLSGGAGVDTQYF. For the CDR3, the DNA is TGTGCCAGCAGCCTTAGCGGGGGGGCCGGGGTAGATACGCAGTATTTT.

Worth noting for this clonotype: It may be a read error: a sequence one base away is much more abundant. J is TRBJ2-6 and V is TRBV7-2, with D tentatively TRBD2 (5 bases). The CDR3 has 18 amino acids. V shed 4 bases and J shed 0 bases, with 16 bases lying between them. Germline values: CDR1 SGHTA, CDR2 FQGNSA. CDR3 bases: TGTGCCAGCAGCTCACCGGGATCGGTTTTCTCTGGGGCCAACGTCCTGACTTTC. It translates to CASSSPGSVFSGANVLTF.

On this clonotype: A read error is possible here, since a much larger clone lies one base away. The chain employs TRBV9 and TRBJ2-1, with no clear D. The CDR3 has 17 residues. Germline V gene data show CDR1 as SGDLS and CDR2 as YYNGEE. This CDR3 is CASSVGGAVSSYDEQFF. The CDR3, as DNA: TGTGCCAGCAGCGTAGGAGGCGCGGTAAGCTCCTACGATGAGCAGTTCTTC.